The table lists the clone carrying this T cell receptor beta chain with a few counts. These data are taken from a study of control samples from healthy donors and cancer patients. This CDR3 region has 15 residues. Trimming shortened V by 5 bases and J by 5 bases, and 18 bases separated the two germline ends. Per germline, CDR1 KGHSH and CDR2 LQKENI. Sequencing used immunoSEQ multiplex PCR; TCRdb keeps in-frame clones, though not all of them. The profile shows some 130,000 clones, approximately 94% of them singletons. V and J are TRBV18 and TRBJ1-1; maybe TRBD1 (5 bases). The sequenced sample consisted of PBMCs. The receptor was derived from a man aged 45 to 65 with head and neck cancer. CDR3 DNA: TGTGCCAGCTCAAGGACCTCAGGGAGCGGGACTGAAGCTTTCTTT. It codes for CASSRTSGSGTEAFF.